A selection of T cell receptor beta chains follows, all from one sample in a study of CD8 T cell repertoires and HIV-1 epitope variants. Repertoires were generated with immunoSEQ multiplex PCR, while TCRdb's copy carries only in-frame clones and drops some. The sample carries 4,000 to 6,000 clones, 55% to 70% recorded once. These receptors are not linked to any known antigen. The sequenced material came from cultured CD8+ T cells derived from PBMCs. Receptors originate from a male donor with HIV. Each CDR3 is given with its conserved first and last residue.

15 | TRBJ1-4 | TRBV9 | CASSGTTGANEKLFF
14 | TRBJ2-7 | TRBV29-1 | CSVQYGTVPYEQYF
12 | TRBJ2-1 | TRBV7-9 | CASSLLGDEQFF
14 | TRBJ2-1 | TRBV11-3 | CASIKRATFNEQFF
15 | TRBJ2-3 | TRBV5-1 | CASSTPTVYTDTQYF
15 | TRBJ2-1 | TRBV28 | CASTPGSGAYNEQFF
16 | TRBJ2-2 | TRBV5-4 | CASSLARRGRTGELFF
15 | TRBJ1-3 | TRBV18 | CASSQDRYSGNTIYF
13 | TRBJ1-1 | TRBV11-3 | CASSVRGESEAFF
15 | TRBJ1-1 | TRBV28 | CASSLYGQGITEAFF
16 | TRBJ2-6 | TRBV6-1 | CASSESGGSGANVLTF
12 | TRBJ2-7 | TRBV5-1 | CASSLIQGEQYF
14 | TRBJ2-7 | TRBV6-4 | CASSSDVSAYEQYF
15 | TRBJ1-5 | TRBV5-6 | CASRSRLQGNQPQHF
15 | TRBJ2-7 | TRBV9 | CASSVDPSSWSEQYF
13 | TRBJ2-5 | TRBV27 | CASSLSSQETQYF
15 | TRBJ2-7 | TRBV28 | CASSESIGQAYEQYF
13 | TRBJ1-1 | TRBV11-3 | CASSSGGNTEAFF
15 | TRBJ1-5 | TRBV19 | CASSINEGAFQPQHF
15 | TRBJ2-7 | TRBV2 | CASSSEPGTFYEQYF
15 | TRBJ2-1 | TRBV7-9 | CASSSGTSGVERQFF
15 | TRBJ2-1 | TRBV19 | CASSQQTGLLDEQFF
16 | TRBJ2-5 | TRBV6-6 | CASSQGQGAFSETQYF
14 | TRBJ2-7 | TRBV27 | CASSLSGSSYEQYF
14 | TRBJ2-7 | TRBV7-9 | CASSPVQGSYEQYF
13 | TRBJ2-5 | TRBV11-2 | CASTPTNQETQYF
13 | TRBJ2-3 | TRBV12-5 | CASGSTSTDTQYF
13 | TRBJ2-1 | TRBV9 | CASSGLRRNEQFF
18 | TRBJ2-2 | TRBV5-6 | CASSLLGAGTANTGELFF
13 | TRBJ1-2 | TRBV6-5 | CASSYGGGGGYTF
13 | TRBJ1-2 | TRBV28 | CASSLYGGAGYTF
13 | TRBJ2-2 | TRBV2 | CASILSRTGELFF
14 | TRBJ2-7 | TRBV19 | CASSDRGKFYEQYF
15 | TRBJ2-3 | TRBV7-9 | CASSTTSGGPDTQYF
14 | TRBJ1-1 | TRBV9 | CASSVGTAGVRAFF
16 | TRBJ2-2 | TRBV4-1 | CASSQGTSGPTGELFF
14 | TRBJ2-3 | TRBV27 | CASSLSGGADTQYF
16 | TRBJ2-7 | TRBV4-3 | CASSQTRQVPWDEQYF
12 | TRBJ2-1 | TRBV28 | CASSFRGYEQFF
15 | TRBJ2-7 | TRBV11-1 | CASSPGLAETYEQYF
14 | TRBJ2-7 | TRBV28 | CASSFSGRGNEQYF
18 | TRBJ2-4 | TRBV19 | CASNDRRWGGLAENIQYF
16 | TRBJ2-2 | TRBV28 | CASSPLAGAGTGELFF
15 | TRBJ2-7 | TRBV11-2 | CASSQDRFWAYEQYF
13 | TRBJ2-7 | TRBV23-1 | CASNSGQGYEQYF
15 | TRBJ2-5 | TRBV7-2 | CASSSGGGVQETQYF
15 | TRBJ2-7 | TRBV6-1 | CASSEDGGGMWEQYF
12 | TRBJ1-1 | TRBV4-1 | CASSQGTAEAFF
14 | TRBJ2-7 | TRBV13 | CASSAPGPPYEQYF
14 | TRBJ1-4 | TRBV7-9 | CASSPRTGNEKLFF
16 | TRBJ2-7 | TRBV5-1 | CASSLGGSLKGGEQYF